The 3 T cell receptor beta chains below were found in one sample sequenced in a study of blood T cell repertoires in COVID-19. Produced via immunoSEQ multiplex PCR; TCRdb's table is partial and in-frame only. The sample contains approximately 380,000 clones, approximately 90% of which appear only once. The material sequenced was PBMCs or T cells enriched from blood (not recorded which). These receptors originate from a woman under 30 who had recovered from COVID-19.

CDR3 amino acids: CASSQAPGLYSLVTDTQYF. DNA for the CDR3: TGTGCCAGCAGCCAAGCCCCGGGACTATATTCACTTGTCACAGATACGCAGTATTTT. The rearrangement uses TRBV4-2 and TRBJ2-3; 7 bases match TRBD2. From germline, CDR1 is LGHNA and CDR2 YNFKEQ. This CDR3 has 19 amino acids. With V trimmed by 1 base and J by 2 bases, 15 bases remained unmatched.

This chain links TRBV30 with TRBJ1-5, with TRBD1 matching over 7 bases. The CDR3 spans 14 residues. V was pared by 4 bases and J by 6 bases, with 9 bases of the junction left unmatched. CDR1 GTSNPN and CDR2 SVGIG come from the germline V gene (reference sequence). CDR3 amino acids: CAWTLGGGGQPQHF. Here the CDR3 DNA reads TGTGCCTGGACCCTCGGAGGGGGCGGTCAGCCCCAGCATTTT.

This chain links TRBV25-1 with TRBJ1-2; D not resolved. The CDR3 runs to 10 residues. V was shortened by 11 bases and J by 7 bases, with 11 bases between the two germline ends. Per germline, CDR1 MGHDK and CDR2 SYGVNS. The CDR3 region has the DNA TGTGCCGCTGGGGAGACTGGCTACACCTTC. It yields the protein CAAGETGYTF.